This T cell receptor beta chain was recorded in a study of blood T cell repertoires in COVID-19. Sequencing used immunoSEQ multiplex PCR; TCRdb keeps in-frame clones, though not all of them. In the table there are 150,000 to 200,000 clones, over 80% of which are singletons. Cohort assignment relied on participant-reported clinical history. The CDR3 runs to 16 residues. CDR1 and CDR2 from the germline V gene are MDHEN and SYDVKM. The trim removed 6 bases at V and 7 bases at J, leaving 12 bases unmatched. Source material: PBMCs or T cells enriched from blood (not recorded which). This chain links TRBV28 with TRBJ1-5; TRBD1 matches 10 bases. The TCR originated in an older woman who had recovered from COVID-19. The CDR3 coding sequence is TGTGCCAGCAGGACCTACCGGACAGGGGGGTACCAGCCCCAGCATTTT. Its translation: CASRTYRTGGYQPQHF.